This T cell receptor beta chain came from a study of cytomegalovirus exposure and HLA in healthy donors. Looking at the study overall: Early release data held 85 million to 95 million unique TCRs from HLA-typed donors. Study outcomes and limitations: Investigators reported about 160 TCR beta chains as tied to cytomegalovirus.

The PCR contained 60 Vbeta and 13 Jbeta primers. This table comes from immunoSEQ multiplex PCR, and its TCRdb copy is limited to in-frame clones, with some not included. The sample consists of approximately 130,000 clones, about 70% of them appearing once. For this clone: As yet, its antigen is unknown.

The sequenced sample was PBMCs. This clonotype was obtained from a woman aged 55-70 years in good health and CMV-seropositive.

In DNA, the CDR3 is TGTGCCAGCAGCCTAACGCAGGGCGCGGGGAGCAATCAGCCCCAGCATTTT. It is translated as CASSLTQGAGSNQPQHF. The V gene is TRBV4-2, the J gene TRBJ1-5, with TRBD1 as a possible D gene (5 bases). V lost 4 bases, J lost 1 base, and 17 bases lay in between. The germline gives CDR1 LGHNA, CDR2 YNFKEQ. CDR3 size: 17 residues.